This T cell receptor beta chain was identified during a study of blood T cell repertoires in COVID-19. As for the study in general: Sources were T cells, B-cell-depleted T cells, or PBMCs; the material itself was cDNA or gDNA.

Authors' methods: Amplified reference gene primers provided the basis for estimating nucleated cell counts. The method was immunoSEQ multiplex PCR; TCRdb's version includes in-frame clones alone and lacks a portion of them. The D gene and trimming were derived from the DNA, and the V and J assignments and clone size from that table. The table includes tens of thousands of clones, 77% detected once. This clone occurred a few times. The V and J ends lost 4 bases and 4 bases respectively, with 10 bases between them. Germline loops: CDR1 LGHDT, CDR2 YNNKEL (reference sequence). There are 14 residues in the CDR3. Seattle patient enrollment occurred during active infection, with longitudinal follow-up thereafter.

The receptor was isolated from a man aged 65 to 85 with COVID-19, enrolled during active disease. The sample comprised peripheral blood. This chain connects TRBV3-1 (or the pseudogene TRBV3-2) to TRBJ2-2; the D is unclear. The CDR3 bases are TGTGCCAGCAGCCCCCGTATCGGCACCGGGGAGCTGTTTTTT. Translation gives CASSPRIGTGELFF.